These 21 T cell receptor beta chains were sequenced from one sample in a study of cytomegalovirus exposure and HLA in healthy donors. TCRdb keeps only in-frame clones here, not all; method: immunoSEQ multiplex PCR. The sample lists around 170,000 clones; approximately 90% were seen once. Sequencing was done on a sample of PBMCs. These receptors were taken from a man between 18 and 29 years old in good health and CMV-seronegative.

This clone has only one observation. The CDR3 reads CASSTTTDTQYF. For the CDR3, the DNA is TGTGCCAGCAGTACAACCACAGATACGCAGTATTTT. The chain couples TRBV6-5 to TRBJ2-3, with unresolved D. V was cut by 5 bases and J by 2 bases, with 5 bases left in between. Germline V CDR1 and CDR2: MNHEY, SVGAGI. The CDR3 spans 12 residues.

The chain combines TRBV5-1 with TRBJ1-3, with TRBD1 matching over 10 bases. The CDR3 is made up of 17 amino acids. Germline loops: CDR1 SGHRS, CDR2 YFSETQ. The V and J ends lost 5 bases and 8 bases, in that order; junction bases with no gene match: 16. The CDR3 DNA follows: TGCGCCAGCAGTTTTACGACCGGGACAGGGGAGTTAGACACCATATATTTT. This sequence encodes CASSFTTGTGELDTIYF. The complete variable domain, with remaining parts taken from reference TRBV5-1 and TRBJ1-3, reads KAGVTQTPRYLIKTRGQQVTLSCSPISGHRSVSWYQQTPGQGLQFLFEYFSETQRNKGNFPGRFSGRQFSNSRSEMNVSTLELGDSALYLCASSFTTGTGELDTIYFGEGSWLTVV.

This chain connects TRBV11-2 to TRBJ2-7, with D perhaps TRBD2 (5 bases). In germline, CDR1 is SGHAT, CDR2 FQNNGV. The CDR3 length is 14 residues. V was shortened by 5 bases and J by 2 bases, with 13 bases between the two germline ends. CDR3 bases: TGTGCCAGCAGCCAAAAAGGGCGGGCCTACGAGCAGTACTTC. Protein sequence: CASSQKGRAYEQYF.

This chain links TRBV4-3 with TRBJ2-1, with 9 bases aligning to TRBD2. The V gene's germline CDR1 is LGHNA and CDR2 YSLEER. This CDR3 spans 16 amino acids. The V segment lost 3 bases and the J segment 10 bases; nucleotides outside the gene matches: 13. In nucleotides, the CDR3 is TGCGCCAGCAGCCACTCTTTAGCGGGAGATCGTATCGAGCAGTTCTTC. It encodes CASSHSLAGDRIEQFF.

CDR3 DNA sequence: TGTGCAAGTCGCCCCCGGGGGGTATCCTACGAGCAGTACGTC. It codes for CASRPRGVSYEQYV. The gene calls are TRBV12-2 and TRBJ2-7; the table's D call of TRBD2 was not tested on the DNA. TRBV12-2 is a known pseudogene. This CDR3 has 14 amino acids.

J is TRBJ1-5 and V is TRBV19, with 9 bases identical to TRBD1. The CDR3 is 16 residues long. The V and J ends lost 2 bases and 3 bases, in that order; junction bases with no gene match: 5. CDR1 and CDR2 from the germline V gene are LNHDA and SQIVND (reference sequence). This CDR3 is CASSIWDRDFNQPQHF. The DNA of the CDR3 is TGTGCCAGTAGTATATGGGACAGGGATTTCAATCAGCCCCAGCATTTT.

The chain recombines TRBV19 with TRBJ1-1; D gene uncertain. Trimming cost V 6 bases and J 6 bases, with 8 bases left between them. Germline CDR1 reads LNHDA; CDR2 reads SQIVND (reference sequence). The CDR3 is made up of 11 amino acids. The CDR3 loop is CASRSRSEAFF. The DNA of the CDR3 is TGTGCCAGTAGGAGTCGGTCTGAAGCTTTCTTT. Full variable domain (rest looked up from reference TRBV19 and TRBJ1-1): DGGITQSPKYLFRKEGQNVTLSCEQNLNHDAMYWYRQDPGQGLRLIYYSQIVNDFQKGDIAEGYSVSREKKESFPLTVTSAQKNPTAFYLCASRSRSEAFFGQGTRLTVV.

The rearrangement joins TRBV7-9 to TRBJ2-7; 10 nucleotides line up with TRBD1. Germline V lookup: CDR1 SEHNR, CDR2 FQNEAQ (reference sequence). The CDR3 consists of 15 residues. V shed 2 bases and J 3 bases; nucleotides not matched to a gene: 4. The DNA for the CDR3 is TGTGCCAGCAGCTTATTCGGGACAGGGGACTACGAGCAGTACGTC. Translating gives CASSLFGTGDYEQYV.

The rearrangement joins TRBV29-1 to TRBJ1-3, with 7 positions matching TRBD1. Germline values: CDR1 SQVTM, CDR2 ANQGSEA. V was clipped by 4 bases and J by 1 base; unmatched bases: 1. The CDR3 extends over 13 amino acids. The CDR3 DNA sequence: TGCAGCGTTGCGGACAGGTCTGGAAACACCATATATTTT. Translating it yields CSVADRSGNTIYF.

The chain uses TRBV27 and TRBJ2-7; possible D gene TRBD1, 6 bases. Germline CDR1 and CDR2: MNHEY and SMNVEV (reference sequence). This CDR3 region has 11 residues. Trimming stripped 8 bases from V and 7 bases from J, with 12 bases between. The CDR3 DNA reads as TGTGCCAGCTCCCAAGGACAGGAGCAGTACTTC. This gives the protein CASSQGQEQYF.

V gene TRBV2 combines with J gene TRBJ1-4; perhaps TRBD1 as D (6 bases). Germline V lookup: CDR1 SNHLY, CDR2 FYNNEI. The CDR3 is made up of 15 amino acids. Between the trimmed V and J ends, which lost 4 bases and 7 bases, there was a span of 16 bases. Here the CDR3 DNA reads TGTGCCAGCAGTGTGGGACCGGGAGGGGGTGAAAAACTGTTTTTT. Translation: CASSVGPGGGEKLFF.

The table lists this clone with a few counts. This chain links TRBV6-5 with TRBJ2-3; a weak D match, TRBD2 (6 bases). The CDR3 has 13 amino acids. Germline V lookup: CDR1 MNHEY, CDR2 SVGAGI. V dropped 7 bases and J dropped 6 bases, with 14 bases sitting between them. The CDR3 loop reads CASKAGPPDTQYF. CDR3 sequence (DNA): TGTGCCAGCAAGGCGGGACCCCCCGATACGCAGTATTTT.

This clone was counted once. The V call is TRBV28, the J call TRBJ2-7; no clear D. Germline V gives CDR1 MDHEN, CDR2 SYDVKM. The CDR3 totals 12 residues. V was clipped by 6 bases and J by 2 bases, with 8 bases between them. CDR3 DNA sequence: TGTGCCAGCAGGGGCCAGCCCTACGAGCAGTACTTC. Its protein product is CASRGQPYEQYF.

The chain carries TRBV5-1 and TRBJ2-1; TRBD2 agrees at 11 bases. The CDR3 covers 15 residues. Trimming cost V 0 bases and J 4 bases; bases outside gene matches: 0. Germline V CDR1 and CDR2: SGHRS, YFSETQ. The CDR3 nucleotides read TGCGCCAGCAGCTTGGCTAGCGGGAGGTACAATGAGCAGTTCTTC. Translating gives CASSLASGRYNEQFF.

V is TRBV2 and J is TRBJ2-3; TRBD2 aligns across 16 bases. This CDR3 region has 16 residues. Germline lookup yields CDR1 SNHLY and CDR2 FYNNEI. With V trimmed by 6 bases and J by 5 bases, 5 bases remained unmatched. The CDR3 bases are TGTGCCAGCAGGCCGGGACTAGCGGGGGGGGAAGATACGCAGTATTTT. Translated, it gives CASRPGLAGGEDTQYF.

This sequence joins TRBV2 and TRBJ2-7; D is unclear. CDR1 and CDR2 from the germline V gene are SNHLY and FYNNEI. Trimming took off 3 bases at V and 4 bases at J, with 13 bases between the two ends. The CDR3 length is 14 residues. CDR3 bases: TGTGCCAGCAGTGACCCCCGGGTCTTTTACGAGCAGTACGTC. It translates to CASSDPRVFYEQYV.

The CDR3 spells CASSQGGRTEPDRTNTEAFF. CDR3 DNA sequence: TGTGCCAGCAGCCAAGGAGGGAGGACGGAACCGGACAGGACCAACACTGAAGCTTTCTTT. The chain links TRBV4-2 to TRBJ1-1; 7 bases map to TRBD1. V lost 1 base and J lost 2; bases outside the gene matches: 19. CDR3 size: 20 residues. In germline, CDR1 is LGHNA, CDR2 YNFKEQ.

About this clone itself: At one end the junction does not follow the germline gene, possibly because of a read error. V usage is TRBV6-1 and J usage is TRBJ1-5; perhaps TRBD1 as D (5 bases). Per the germline V gene, CDR1 is MNHNS and CDR2 is SASEGT. The CDR3 is made up of 16 amino acids. CDR3 sequence: CASGERTPRIGQPQHF. The CDR3 bases are TGTGCCAGCGGTGAAAGGACACCCCGCATAGGGCAGCCCCAGCATTTT.

This chain uses TRBV19 with TRBJ1-6; no definite D call. CDR1 is LNHDA, CDR2 SQIVND, per germline (reference sequence). V was pared by 4 bases and J by 12 bases, with 13 bases between. This CDR3 spans 13 amino acids. The CDR3 protein is CASSTLSPEPLHF. DNA of the CDR3: TGTGCCAGTAGTACTCTGAGTCCTGAACCCCTCCACTTT.

The rearrangement uses TRBV27 and TRBJ2-7, with a possible D match to TRBD2 (6 bases). The CDR3 loop spans 12 amino acids. Trimming stripped 3 bases from V and 6 bases from J, with 9 bases between. Germline CDR1 and CDR2: MNHEY and SMNVEV (reference sequence). The CDR3 reads CASSFGGREQYF. Written as DNA, the CDR3 is TGTGCCAGCAGTTTCGGGGGACGCGAGCAGTACTTC.

Note on this clone: Other DNA variants within this sample encode the same CDR3. V is TRBV7-9 and J is TRBJ2-3; weak D call: TRBD2 (6 bases). CDR1 is SEHNR, CDR2 FQNEAQ, per germline (reference sequence). Trimming took off 6 bases at V and 5 bases at J, with 9 bases between the two ends. This CDR3 is 12 amino acids long. CDR3 amino acids: CASSSGGDTQYF. CDR3 coding DNA: TGTGCCAGCAGTTCCGGGGGAGATACGCAGTATTTT.